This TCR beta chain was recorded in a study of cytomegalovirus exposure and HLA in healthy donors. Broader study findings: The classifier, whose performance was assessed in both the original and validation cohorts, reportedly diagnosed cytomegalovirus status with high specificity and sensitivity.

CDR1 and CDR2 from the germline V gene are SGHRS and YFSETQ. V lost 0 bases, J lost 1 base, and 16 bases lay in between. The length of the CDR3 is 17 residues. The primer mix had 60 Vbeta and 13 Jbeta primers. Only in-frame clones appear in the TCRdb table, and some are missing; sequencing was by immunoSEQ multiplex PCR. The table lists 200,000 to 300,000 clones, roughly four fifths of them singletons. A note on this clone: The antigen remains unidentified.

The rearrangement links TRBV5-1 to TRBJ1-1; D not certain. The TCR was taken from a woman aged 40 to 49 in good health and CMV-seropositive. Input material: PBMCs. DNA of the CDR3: TGCGCCAGCAGCTTGGCAAGTGGACTACGGGGGAACACTGAAGCTTTCTTT. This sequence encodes CASSLASGLRGNTEAFF.